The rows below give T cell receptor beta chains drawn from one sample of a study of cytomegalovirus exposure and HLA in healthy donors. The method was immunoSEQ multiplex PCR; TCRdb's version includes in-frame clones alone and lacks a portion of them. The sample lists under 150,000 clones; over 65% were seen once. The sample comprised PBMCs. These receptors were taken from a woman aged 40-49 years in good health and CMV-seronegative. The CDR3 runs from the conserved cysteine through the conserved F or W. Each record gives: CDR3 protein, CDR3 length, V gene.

CASRTSRSSYEQYF | 14 | TRBV19
CASSSAGQSLSGNTIYF | 17 | TRBV18
CASSPGTSNAGELFF | 15 | TRBV5-1
CASSQETGEGNQPQHF | 16 | TRBV7-9
CASSLQTGAYNEQFF | 15 | TRBV5-5
CASSAGGAGRLRNIQYF | 17 | TRBV9
CASSPLGTAYNEQFF | 15 | TRBV18
CASSAGGDSRYEQYF | 15 | TRBV7-9
CASSSGQGGFDEQYF | 15 | TRBV5-1
CASSLALNEQFF | 12 | TRBV5-6
CSSSLRRDRMNTEAFF | 16 | TRBV7-9
CASRAWGRGSYEQYF | 15 | TRBV28
CASSLGASPYNEQFF | 15 | TRBV9
CASSGIGLSTYEQYF | 15 | TRBV27
CASSYRDRVGTQYF | 14 | TRBV28
CASSQDAGGPFGEQYF | 16 | TRBV4-3
CASSLDLISSGNTIYF | 16 | TRBV5-1
CASSLATGLELFF | 13 | TRBV5-4
CASRRGQGLNYGYTF | 15 | TRBV10-1
CASSPGTGGHEQYF | 14 | TRBV19
CSSFITGKSDEQYF | 14 | TRBV7-9
CASSIEGILAGDRLYEQFF | 19 | TRBV19
CASSLGRGFVTEAFF | 15 | TRBV11-2
CASSPSGTSGLNEQFF | 16 | TRBV9
CASSLGERGYTF | 12 | TRBV28
CARQIPGLARLYEQYF | 16 | TRBV5-1
CASSQDSLAADTQYF | 15 | TRBV4-2
CASSRTTQETQYF | 13 | TRBV5-1
CASSPSGQGVYGYTF | 15 | TRBV5-1
CASSLEAGGRAEQYF | 15 | TRBV11-2
CASSSGTSDEQYF | 13 | TRBV7-6
CASSLATSHTGELFF | 15 | TRBV11-3
CASSSYWGAEAFF | 13 | TRBV28
CASSETGTNYGYTF | 14 | TRBV6-4
CASSLGQGGYTF | 12 | TRBV5-4
CTSTLDGGDQPQHF | 14 | TRBV28
CASSNLWGGGTGELFF | 16 | TRBV27
CASKLGTSGYNEQFF | 15 | TRBV28
CASSILAGGSSEQYF | 15 | TRBV19
CASSRGQGASGELFF | 15 | TRBV11-3
CASTDLRDRAYEQYF | 15 | TRBV28
CASSLNFVTANEKLFF | 16 | TRBV18
CASSSRRSIDTEAFF | 15 | TRBV21-1
CASSARDSSRTQYF | 14 | TRBV7-8
CASSGQGDGAGELFF | 15 | TRBV6-1
CASSLDPGSYEQYF | 14 | TRBV7-9
CASRLGTGSTEAFF | 14 | TRBV2
CASYSGVRSEQFF | 13 | TRBV28
CASSGGGSSYEQYF | 14 | TRBV7-2
CASSPPLGLRDRENTEAFF | 19 | TRBV7-9
CASSLLAGLLGEQFF | 15 | TRBV19
CASSLETGRQFF | 12 | TRBV11-2
CASSESESSYNEQFF | 15 | TRBV10-2